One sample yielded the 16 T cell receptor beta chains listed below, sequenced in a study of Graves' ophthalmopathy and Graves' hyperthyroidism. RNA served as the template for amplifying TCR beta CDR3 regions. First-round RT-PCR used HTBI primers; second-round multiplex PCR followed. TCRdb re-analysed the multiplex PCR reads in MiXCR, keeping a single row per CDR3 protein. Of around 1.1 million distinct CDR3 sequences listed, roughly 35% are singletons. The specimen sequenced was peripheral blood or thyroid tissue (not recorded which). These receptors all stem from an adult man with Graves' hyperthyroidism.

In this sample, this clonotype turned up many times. CDR3 amino acids: CASSSGRAAYEQYF. The CDR3 DNA follows: TGTGCCAGCAGCTCGGGTAGGGCAGCCTACGAGCAGTACTTC. V gene TRBV5-6 combines with J gene TRBJ2-7; no definite D call. The CDR3 sequence is 14 residues long. Trimming removed 3 bases at V and 2 bases at J, with 12 bases between. Germline values: CDR1 SGHDT, CDR2 YYEEEE.

Here the CDR3 DNA reads TGCGCCACCGCGGCGGGGGCATCGCAGTATTTT. Protein: CATAAGASQYF. The chain is built from TRBV10-2 and TRBJ2-3; D is perhaps TRBD2 (7 bases). The germline CDR1 and CDR2 sequences are WSHSY and SAAADI. V was clipped by 10 bases and J by 10 bases, with 15 bases between them. There are 11 residues in the CDR3.

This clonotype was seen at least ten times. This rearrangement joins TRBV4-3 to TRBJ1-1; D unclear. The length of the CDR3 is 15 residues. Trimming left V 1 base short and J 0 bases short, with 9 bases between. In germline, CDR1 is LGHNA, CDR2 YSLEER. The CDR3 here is CASSQGLAVNTEAFF. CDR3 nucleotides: TGCGCCAGCAGCCAAGGATTGGCGGTGAACACTGAAGCTTTCTTT.

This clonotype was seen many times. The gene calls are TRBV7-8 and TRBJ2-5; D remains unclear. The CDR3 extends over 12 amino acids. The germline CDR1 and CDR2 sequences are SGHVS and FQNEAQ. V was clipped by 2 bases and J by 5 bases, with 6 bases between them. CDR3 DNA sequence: TGTGCCAGCAGCTTAAGCGCCGAGACCCAGTACTTC. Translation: CASSLSAETQYF. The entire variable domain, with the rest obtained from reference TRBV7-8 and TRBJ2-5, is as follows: GAGVSQSPRYKVAKRGQDVALRCDPISGHVSLFWYQQALGQGPEFLTYFQNEAQLDKSGLPSDRFFAERPEGSVSTLKIQRTQQEDSAVYLCASSLSAETQYFGPGTRLLVL.

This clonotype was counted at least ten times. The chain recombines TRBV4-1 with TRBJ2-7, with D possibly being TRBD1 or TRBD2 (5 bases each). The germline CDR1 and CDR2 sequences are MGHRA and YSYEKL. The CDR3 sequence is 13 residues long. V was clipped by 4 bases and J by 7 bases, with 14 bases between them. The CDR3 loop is CASSPPGQWEQYF. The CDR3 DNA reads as TGCGCCAGCAGCCCGCCGGGGCAGTGGGAGCAGTACTTC.

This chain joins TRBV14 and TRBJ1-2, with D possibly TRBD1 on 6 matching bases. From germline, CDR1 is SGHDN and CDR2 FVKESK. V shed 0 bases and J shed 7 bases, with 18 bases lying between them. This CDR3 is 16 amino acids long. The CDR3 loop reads CASSQDSALGGVGYTF. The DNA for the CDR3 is TGTGCCAGCAGCCAAGACTCGGCTCTCGGGGGCGTTGGCTACACCTTC.

The CDR3 DNA sequence: TGTGCCAGCAGCTCCTCGCAATCGCCCCAGCATTTT. This encodes CASSSSQSPQHF. V and J are TRBV7-9 and TRBJ1-5; D unresolved. The germline V and J ends were trimmed by 4 bases and 9 bases, with 10 bases remaining between them. Per germline, CDR1 SEHNR and CDR2 FQNEAQ (reference sequence). The CDR3 is 12 residues long.

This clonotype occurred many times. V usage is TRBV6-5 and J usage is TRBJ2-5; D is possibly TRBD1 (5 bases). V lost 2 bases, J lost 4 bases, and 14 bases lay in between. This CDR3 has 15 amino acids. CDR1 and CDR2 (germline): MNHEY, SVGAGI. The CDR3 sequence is CASSYGFAQGETQYF. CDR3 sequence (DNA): TGTGCCAGCAGTTACGGTTTCGCCCAGGGAGAGACCCAGTACTTC.

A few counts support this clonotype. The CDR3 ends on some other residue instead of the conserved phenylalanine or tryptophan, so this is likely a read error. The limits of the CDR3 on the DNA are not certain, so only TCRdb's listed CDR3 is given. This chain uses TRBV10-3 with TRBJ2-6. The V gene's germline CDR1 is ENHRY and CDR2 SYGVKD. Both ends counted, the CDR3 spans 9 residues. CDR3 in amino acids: CAISDHRTS.

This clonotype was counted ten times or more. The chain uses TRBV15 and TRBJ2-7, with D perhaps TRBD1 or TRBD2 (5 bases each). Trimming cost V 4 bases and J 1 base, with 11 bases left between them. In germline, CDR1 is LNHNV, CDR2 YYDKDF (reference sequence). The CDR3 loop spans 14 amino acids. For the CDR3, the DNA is TGTGCCACCAGCATAAGGGACGGGTCCTACGAGCAGTACTTC. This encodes CATSIRDGSYEQYF.

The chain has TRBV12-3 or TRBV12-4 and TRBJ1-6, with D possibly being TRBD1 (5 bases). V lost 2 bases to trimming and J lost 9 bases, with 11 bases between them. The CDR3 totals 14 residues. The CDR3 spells CASSLMSQGSPLHF. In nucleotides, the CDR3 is TGTGCCAGCAGTTTAATGTCCCAGGGTTCACCCCTCCACTTT.

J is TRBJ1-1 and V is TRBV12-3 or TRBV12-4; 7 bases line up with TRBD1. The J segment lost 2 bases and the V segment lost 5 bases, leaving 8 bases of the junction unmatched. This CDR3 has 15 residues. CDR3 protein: CASSPGTAINTEAFF. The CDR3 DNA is TGTGCCAGCAGTCCCGGGACAGCCATAAACACTGAAGCTTTCTTT.

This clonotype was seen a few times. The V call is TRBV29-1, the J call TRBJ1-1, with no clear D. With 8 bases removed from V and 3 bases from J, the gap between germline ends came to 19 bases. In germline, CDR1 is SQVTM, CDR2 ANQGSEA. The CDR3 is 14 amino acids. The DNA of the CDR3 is TGCAGCCAAGGCCGGGCCCCCCGCGACACTGAAGCTTTCTTT. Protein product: CSQGRAPRDTEAFF.

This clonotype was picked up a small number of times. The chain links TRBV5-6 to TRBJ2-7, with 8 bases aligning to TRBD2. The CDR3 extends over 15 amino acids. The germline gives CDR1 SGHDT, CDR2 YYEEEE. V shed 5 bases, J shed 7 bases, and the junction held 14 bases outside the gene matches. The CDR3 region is CASSRGGMLAEEQYF. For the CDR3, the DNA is TGTGCCAGCAGTCGGGGGGGGATGTTGGCGGAGGAGCAGTACTTC.

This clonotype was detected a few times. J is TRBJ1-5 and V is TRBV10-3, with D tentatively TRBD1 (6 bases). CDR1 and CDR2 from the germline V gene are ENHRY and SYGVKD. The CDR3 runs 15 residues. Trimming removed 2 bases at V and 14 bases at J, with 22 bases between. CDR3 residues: CAISETDRPGIHEHF. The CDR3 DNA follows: TGTGCCATCAGTGAGACCGACAGGCCGGGCATCCACGAGCATTTT.

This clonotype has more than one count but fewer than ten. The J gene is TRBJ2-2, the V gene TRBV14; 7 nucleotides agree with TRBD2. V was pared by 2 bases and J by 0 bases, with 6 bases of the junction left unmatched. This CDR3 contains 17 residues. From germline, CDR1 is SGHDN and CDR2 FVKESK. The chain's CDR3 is CASSQLTRGANTGELFF. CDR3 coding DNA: TGTGCCAGCAGCCAACTAACTCGGGGGGCGAACACCGGGGAGCTGTTTTTT. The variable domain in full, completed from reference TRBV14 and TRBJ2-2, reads EAGVTQFPSHSVIEKGQTVTLRCDPISGHDNLYWYRRVMGKEIKFLLHFVKESKQDESGMPNNRFLAERTGGTYSTLKVQPAELEDSGVYFCASSQLTRGANTGELFFGEGSRLTVL.